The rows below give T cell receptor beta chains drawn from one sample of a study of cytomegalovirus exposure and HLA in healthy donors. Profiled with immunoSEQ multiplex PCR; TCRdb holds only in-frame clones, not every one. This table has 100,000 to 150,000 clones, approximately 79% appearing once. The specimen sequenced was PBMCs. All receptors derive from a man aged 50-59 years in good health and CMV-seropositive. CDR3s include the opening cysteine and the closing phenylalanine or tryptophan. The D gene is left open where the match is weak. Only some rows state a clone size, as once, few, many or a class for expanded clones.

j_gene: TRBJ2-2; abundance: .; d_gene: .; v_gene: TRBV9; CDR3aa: CASSVVPRGRNTGELFF; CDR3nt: TGTGCCAGCAGCGTAGTCCCCCGCGGAAGGAACACCGGGGAGCTGTTTTTT
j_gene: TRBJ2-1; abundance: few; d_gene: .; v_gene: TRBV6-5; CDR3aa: CASSYLRQGGYNEQFF; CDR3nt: TGTGCCAGCAGTTACTTGCGGCAGGGAGGATACAATGAGCAGTTCTTC
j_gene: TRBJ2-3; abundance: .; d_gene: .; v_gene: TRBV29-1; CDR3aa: CSVEGGGDTQYF; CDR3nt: TGCAGCGTTGAAGGTGGGGGGGATACGCAGTATTTT
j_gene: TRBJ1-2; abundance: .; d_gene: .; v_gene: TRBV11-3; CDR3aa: CASSSRTGGGDNYGYTF; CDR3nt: TGTGCCAGCAGCTCCCGCACGGGGGGGGGCGATAACTATGGCTACACCTTC
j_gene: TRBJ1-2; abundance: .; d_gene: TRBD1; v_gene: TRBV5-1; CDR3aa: CASSLWDRGYYGYTF; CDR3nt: TGTGCCAGCAGCTTGTGGGACAGGGGGTACTATGGCTACACCTTC
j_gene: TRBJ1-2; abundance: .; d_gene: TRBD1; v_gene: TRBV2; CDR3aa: CASTTTGRDYGYTF; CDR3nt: TGTGCCAGCACTACGACAGGGAGAGACTATGGCTACACCTTC
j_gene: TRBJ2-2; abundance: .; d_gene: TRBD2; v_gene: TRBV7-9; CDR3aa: CASSLGLAGTGELFF; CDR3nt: TGTGCCAGCAGCTTAGGACTAGCGGGAACCGGGGAGCTGTTTTTT
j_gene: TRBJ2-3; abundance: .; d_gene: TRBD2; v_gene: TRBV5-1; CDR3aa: CASSSLGLAGLSGGTDTQYF; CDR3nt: TGCGCCAGCAGCTCGTTGGGACTAGCTGGGTTAAGCGGTGGCACAGATACGCAGTATTTT
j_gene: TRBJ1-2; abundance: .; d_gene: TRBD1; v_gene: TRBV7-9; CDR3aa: CSSRDRGYGYTF; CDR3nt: TGTTCCAGCAGAGACAGGGGATATGGCTACACCTTC
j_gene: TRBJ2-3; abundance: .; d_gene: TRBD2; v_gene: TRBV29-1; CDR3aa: CSATSGSTDTQYF; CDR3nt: TGCAGCGCGACTAGCGGGAGCACAGATACGCAGTATTTT
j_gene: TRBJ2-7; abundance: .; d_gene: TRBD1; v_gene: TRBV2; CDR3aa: CASSRGQPTGDEQYF; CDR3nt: TGTGCCAGCAGTAGGGGACAGCCTACTGGGGACGAGCAGTACTTC
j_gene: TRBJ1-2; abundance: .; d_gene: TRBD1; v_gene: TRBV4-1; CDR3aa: CASSQRQGSLGYGYTF; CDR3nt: TGCGCCAGCAGCCAACGACAGGGATCTTTGGGGTATGGCTACACCTTC
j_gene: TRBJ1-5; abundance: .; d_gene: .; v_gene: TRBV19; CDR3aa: CASSILHRSLSQPQHF; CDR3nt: TGTGCCAGTAGTATATTGCACAGGAGCCTTAGTCAGCCCCAGCATTTT
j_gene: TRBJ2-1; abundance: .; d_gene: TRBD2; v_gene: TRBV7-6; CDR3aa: CASSLGTRASGTDNEQFF; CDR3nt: TGTGCCAGCAGCCTAGGGACTAGGGCTAGCGGGACCGACAATGAGCAGTTCTTC
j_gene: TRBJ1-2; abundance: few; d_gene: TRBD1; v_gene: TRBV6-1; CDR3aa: CASSDRDRDGYTF; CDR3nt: TGTGCCAGCAGTGACCGGGACAGGGATGGCTACACCTTC
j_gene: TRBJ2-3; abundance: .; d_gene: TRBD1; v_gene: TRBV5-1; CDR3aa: CASSSWTGATGTQYF; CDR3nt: TGCGCCAGCAGCTCCTGGACAGGGGCCACGGGTACGCAGTATTTT
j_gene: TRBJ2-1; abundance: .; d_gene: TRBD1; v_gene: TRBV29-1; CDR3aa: CSVGGRGQGLSYNEQFF; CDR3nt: TGCAGCGTTGGGGGTCGGGGACAGGGGCTGTCCTACAATGAGCAGTTCTTC
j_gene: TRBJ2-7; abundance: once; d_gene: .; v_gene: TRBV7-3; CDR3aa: CASSLTGGDTYEQYF; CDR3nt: TGTGCCAGCAGCTTAACCGGCGGGGATACCTACGAGCAGTACTTC
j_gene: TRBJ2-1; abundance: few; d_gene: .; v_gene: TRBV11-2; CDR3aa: CASSLDIQSVEQFF; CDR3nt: TGTGCCAGCAGCTTAGATATACAGTCGGTTGAGCAGTTCTTC
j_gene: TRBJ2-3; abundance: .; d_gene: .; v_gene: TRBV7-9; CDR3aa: CASSPLGVGTDTQYF; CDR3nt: TGTGCCAGCAGCCCCCTAGGGGTGGGAACAGATACGCAGTATTTT
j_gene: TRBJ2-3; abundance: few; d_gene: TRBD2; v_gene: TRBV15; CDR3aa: CATSSEPTSGNTDTQYF; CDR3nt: TGTGCCACCAGCAGCGAGCCGACTAGCGGGAACACAGATACGCAGTATTTT
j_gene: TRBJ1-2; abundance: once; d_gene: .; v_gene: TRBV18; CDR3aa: CASSPSERIGGYTF; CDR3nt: TGTGCCAGCTCACCCTCCGAGCGTATCGGCGGCTACACCTTC
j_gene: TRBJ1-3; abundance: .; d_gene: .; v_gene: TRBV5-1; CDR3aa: CASSLGGGGSGNTIYF; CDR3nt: TGCGCCAGCAGCTTGGGAGGAGGAGGGTCTGGAAACACCATATATTTT
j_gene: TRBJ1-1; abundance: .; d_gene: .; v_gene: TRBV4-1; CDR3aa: CASSQGQENTEAFF; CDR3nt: TGCGCCAGCAGCCAAGGACAGGAGAACACTGAAGCTTTCTTT
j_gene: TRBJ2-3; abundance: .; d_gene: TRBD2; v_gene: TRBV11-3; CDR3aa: CASSLAGVTDTQYF; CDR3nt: TGTGCCAGCAGTTTAGCGGGAGTCACAGATACGCAGTATTTT
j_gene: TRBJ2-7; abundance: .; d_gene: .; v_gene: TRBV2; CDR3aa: CASSAPGQFTNEQYF; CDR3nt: TGTGCCAGCAGTGCGCCCGGACAGTTCACCAACGAGCAGTACTTC
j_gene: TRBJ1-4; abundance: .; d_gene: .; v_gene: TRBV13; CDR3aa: CASSRRQASNEKLFF; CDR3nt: TGTGCCAGCAGCCGACGACAGGCCAGTAATGAAAAACTGTTTTTT
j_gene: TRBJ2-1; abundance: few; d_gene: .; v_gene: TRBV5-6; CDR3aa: CASRSLGASYEQFF; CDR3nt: TGTGCCAGCAGGAGCTTAGGAGCTAGCTATGAGCAGTTCTTC
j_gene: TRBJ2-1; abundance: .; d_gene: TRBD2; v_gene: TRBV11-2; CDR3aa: CASSGGAGGLQFF; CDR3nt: TGTGCCAGCAGCGGGGGAGCGGGGGGTCTTCAGTTCTTC
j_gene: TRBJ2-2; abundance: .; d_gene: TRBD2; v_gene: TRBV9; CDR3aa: CASSANSGRALDGELFF; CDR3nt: TGTGCCAGCAGCGCCAATAGCGGGAGGGCCCTCGACGGGGAGCTGTTTTTT
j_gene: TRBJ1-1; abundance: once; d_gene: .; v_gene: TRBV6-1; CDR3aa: CARSRENTEAFF; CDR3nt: TGTGCCCGCAGTCGGGAGAACACTGAAGCTTTCTTT
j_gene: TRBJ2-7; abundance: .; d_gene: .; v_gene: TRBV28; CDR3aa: CASRKTGLTSYEQYF; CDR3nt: TGTGCCAGCAGGAAAACTGGACTGACATCCTACGAGCAGTACTTC
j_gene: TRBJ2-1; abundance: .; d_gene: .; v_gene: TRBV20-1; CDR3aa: CSARDRGEQFF; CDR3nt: TGCAGTGCTAGAGATCGCGGTGAGCAGTTCTTC
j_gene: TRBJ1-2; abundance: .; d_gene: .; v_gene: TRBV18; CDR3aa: CASSPQPLEGYTF; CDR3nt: TGTGCCAGCTCACCTCAACCACTCGAGGGCTACACCTTC
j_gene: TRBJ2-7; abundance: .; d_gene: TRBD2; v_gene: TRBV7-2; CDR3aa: CASSPTSGNPYEQYF; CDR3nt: TGTGCCAGCAGCCCGACTAGCGGGAACCCCTACGAGCAGTACTTC
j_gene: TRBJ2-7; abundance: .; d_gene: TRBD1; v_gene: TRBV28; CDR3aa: CASSFTTGDQEQYF; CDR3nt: TGTGCCAGCAGTTTCACTACAGGGGATCAGGAGCAGTACTTC
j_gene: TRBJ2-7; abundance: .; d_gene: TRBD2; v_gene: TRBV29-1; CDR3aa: CSVLLGLAGDNEQYF; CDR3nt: TGCAGCGTCCTCCTGGGACTAGCGGGAGACAACGAGCAGTACTTC
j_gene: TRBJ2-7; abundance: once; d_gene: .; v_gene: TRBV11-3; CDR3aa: CASSFAREGTTSYEQYF; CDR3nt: TGTGCCAGCAGCTTCGCCCGTGAGGGCACGACATCCTACGAGCAGTACTTC
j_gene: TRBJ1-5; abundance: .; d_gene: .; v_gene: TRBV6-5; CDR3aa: CASRGGDQGQPQHF; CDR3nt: TGTGCCAGCCGCGGGGGGGATCAGGGGCAGCCCCAGCATTTT
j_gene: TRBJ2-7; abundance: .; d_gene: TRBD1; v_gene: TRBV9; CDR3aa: CASSVGQFSYEQYF; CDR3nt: TGTGCCAGCAGCGTGGGACAGTTCTCCTACGAGCAGTACTTC
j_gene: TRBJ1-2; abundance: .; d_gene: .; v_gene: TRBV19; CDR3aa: CASSIGGPGRTSGGYTF; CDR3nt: TGTGCCAGTAGTATAGGGGGCCCCGGGAGGACATCAGGTGGCTACACCTTC
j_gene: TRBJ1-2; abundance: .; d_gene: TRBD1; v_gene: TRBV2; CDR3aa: CASSLIGQGEGYTF; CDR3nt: TGTGCCAGCAGTCTAATCGGACAGGGAGAAGGCTACACCTTC
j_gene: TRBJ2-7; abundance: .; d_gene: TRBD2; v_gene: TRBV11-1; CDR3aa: CASSSFSGDYEQYF; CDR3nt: TGTGCCAGCAGCTCGTTTAGCGGGGACTACGAGCAGTACTTC
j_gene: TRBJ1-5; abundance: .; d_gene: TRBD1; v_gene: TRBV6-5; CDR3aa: CASGDRARNQPQHF; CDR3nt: TGTGCCAGCGGCGACAGGGCCCGAAATCAGCCCCAGCATTTT
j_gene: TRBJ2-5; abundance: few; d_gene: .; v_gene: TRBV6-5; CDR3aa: CASRAGGKETQYF; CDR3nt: TGTGCCAGCAGGGCGGGCGGAAAAGAGACCCAGTACTTC